The subject of this entry is one TCR beta chain. This clone was seen a few times. The target of this receptor is not known. Qualities for individual bases were not recorded, and no much larger clone is one base off. Based on the germline V gene (reference sequence), the CDR1 and CDR2 sequences are SEHNR and FQNEAQ. V lost 5 bases and J lost 14 bases; the stretch between them is 25 bases long. From the cysteine through the phenylalanine, the CDR3 covers 16 amino acids. Of all the DNA, just the CDR3 is kept, 48 bases in frame from base 1. Checkpoint therapy began 14 to 28 days after autologous transplant, with ipilimumab given at 1 mg/kg intravenously on day 1 of selected weeks. The nivolumab dose was 3 mg/kg intravenously, delivered on day 1 of weeks 1, 4, 7, 10, and every two weeks through week 26. This Phase Ib clinical trial tested ipilimumab plus nivolumab, a combined checkpoint inhibition, as consolidation after autologous stem cell transplantation.

The sample comes from a study of ipilimumab plus nivolumab after autologous stem cell transplantation listed by TCRdb under 2021. In the study overall: The median number of doses that trial patients received was about five for ipilimumab and 7 to 9 for nivolumab. Both primary refractory and relapsed disease were represented in the DLBCL cohort, where 18-month progression-free survival was 85.7% and 28.6%, respectively. Patients in the trial were undergoing autologous transplant and had high-risk diffuse large B cell lymphoma, mature T cell lymphoma, or multiple myeloma. The intent-to-treat population of the trial consisted of roughly 35 patients. Points the paper makes about the study in general: The authors stated that profiles of the T cell receptor repertoire, regulatory T cell phenotype and gut microbiota provided a biologic rationale for studying this approach further. Combined checkpoint inhibition as post-transplant consolidation was concluded by the authors to appear tolerable.

Receptor libraries were prepared by the immunoSEQ multiplex PCR assay. Held by TCRdb, this immuneACCESS table contains in-frame sequences only and omits some clones. Under half of the omission traces to an unresolved V gene where checked; the cause of the rest is unknown. The table for this sample lists 15,000 to 20,000 clones; more than 80% of them were counted only once. Approximately 20% of the sample goes to the ten largest clones. The chain is encoded by TRBV7-9 joined to TRBJ1-6; the best D guess is TRBD1, with 5 bases matching. This clonotype was sampled from a male donor with diffuse large B-cell lymphoma. The input for sequencing was PBMCs, taken in a trial of ipilimumab plus nivolumab as post-transplant consolidation. The encoded CDR3 is CASSPMGSGPGGALHF. The DNA sequence is TGTGCCAGCAGCCCCATGGGGTCCGGCCCCGGGGGAGCCCTCCACTTT. The reference TRBV7-9 and TRBJ1-6 proteins fill in what lies around the CDR3, so the full variable domain reads DTGVSQNPRHKITKRGQNVTFRCDPISEHNRLYWYRQTLGQGPEFLTYFQNEAQLEKSRLLSDRFSAERPKGSFSTLEIQRTEQGDSAMYLCASSPMGSGPGGALHFGNGTRLTVT.